A single sample gave rise to the 6 T cell receptor beta chains below, sequenced in a study of control samples from healthy donors and cancer patients. Profiling relied on immunoSEQ multiplex PCR, and the TCRdb table lists in-frame clones only, not all of them. The sample lists approximately 90,000 clones; approximately 84% were seen once. The specimen was PBMCs. All receptors derive from a man aged 70 or older with lung cancer.

V usage is TRBV6-4 and J usage is TRBJ2-1; TRBD2 matches 9 bases. V gave up 2 bases and J gave up 9 bases; unmatched junction bases: 5. In germline, CDR1 is MRHNA, CDR2 SNTAGT. The CDR3 has 14 residues. In DNA form, the CDR3 reads TGTGCCAGCAGTGACGGCGGGGGGGCGTCTGAGCAGTTCTTC. This translates into CASSDGGGASEQFF.

This chain uses TRBV19 with TRBJ2-3; 12 nucleotides line up with TRBD2. Trimming at V came to 4 bases and at J to 6 bases, leaving 8 bases not matched to a gene. Germline values: CDR1 LNHDA, CDR2 SQIVND (reference sequence). This CDR3 comprises 16 residues. CDR3 sequence (DNA): TGTGCCAGTAGTACTCTAGCGGGGGGGCCGGTTGATACGCAGTATTTT. Protein product: CASSTLAGGPVDTQYF.

The chain employs TRBV7-9 and TRBJ2-4, with 10 bases aligning to TRBD1. J gave up 8 bases and V 6 bases, and 13 bases lay outside the gene matches. Germline-derived CDR1 and CDR2 are SEHNR and FQNEAQ (reference sequence). The CDR3 contains 16 residues. The CDR3 here is CASRGPDRGRRDIQYF. As DNA, the CDR3 is TGTGCCAGCAGGGGGCCCGACAGGGGGCGAAGAGACATTCAGTACTTC.

This chain uses TRBV6-5 with TRBJ1-6; a weak D match, TRBD1 (5 bases). The CDR3 totals 15 residues. The germline V gene encodes CDR1 MNHEY and CDR2 SVGAGI. Deletions cut 5 bases from V and 9 bases from J, with 17 bases between. Here the CDR3 DNA reads TGTGCCAGCAGTACCCGGGACCGCTGGGGTTCACCCCTCCACTTT. Translation gives CASSTRDRWGSPLHF.

This chain joins TRBV6-1 and TRBJ2-3; 8 bases are a match to TRBD2. This CDR3 region has 16 residues. Per the germline V gene, CDR1 is MNHNS and CDR2 is SASEGT. V dropped 4 bases and J dropped 4; count of bases not matched to a gene: 10. The CDR3 here is CASSGLVAGTADTQYF. Written as DNA, the CDR3 is TGTGCCAGCAGTGGATTGGTAGCGGGGACGGCAGATACGCAGTATTTT.

Written as DNA, the CDR3 is TGTGCCAGCAGTTACCGACTAGGGGAAGGAGATACGCAGTATTTT. This encodes CASSYRLGEGDTQYF. The genes are TRBV6-5 and TRBJ2-3, with D maybe TRBD2 (6 bases). The germline V gene encodes CDR1 MNHEY and CDR2 SVGAGI. The CDR3 length is 15 residues. V was pared by 2 bases and J by 5 bases, with 14 bases between.